This TCR beta chain comes out of a study of PD-L1 blockade in urothelial cancer. Study-level background: Each patient had 0 to 3 earlier chemotherapy regimens. Across blood samples, T cells had a median count of around 140,000.

Sequencing was performed with immunoSEQ multiplex PCR; in TCRdb, only in-frame clones are kept and a portion is missing. Altogether more than 65,000 clones are present, about 85% being singletons, with the ten largest covering 4.5% to 7%. Study-wide points: Tumor-associated clones in blood expanded more at 3 weeks in durable-benefit patients.

The germline V and J ends were trimmed by 7 bases and 2 bases, with 6 bases remaining between them. Germline CDR1 and CDR2: MNHNS and SASEGT. The CDR3 is made up of 11 amino acids. As for this clone: The antigen remains undetermined.

The material was PBMCs, obtained around atezolizumab (anti-PD-L1) treatment. The clonotype was recovered from a woman in her 70s with urothelial cancer. This chain connects TRBV6-1 to TRBJ2-7; no clear D. CDR3 DNA: TGTGCCAGCATCCTTACCTACGAGCAGTACTTC. Translated, it gives CASILTYEQYF.